The 11 T cell receptor beta chains below all came from one sample that was sequenced in a study of post-analysis software for immune sequencing data. General study results and limits: Patients had higher frequencies than controls of roughly 5 TRBV segments, including TRBV5-6, TRBV5-1 and TRBV20-1.

Unique molecular identifiers tagged the TCR beta cDNA libraries. A single record per CDR3 protein comes from TCRdb applying MiXCR to the PCR reads. The repertoire holds 750,000 to 950,000 distinct CDR3 sequences, roughly 58% seen once, with approximately 4.5% in the top ten. Which antigens these TCRs recognize remains unknown. The source material was blood. These receptor sequences come from a girl under 18 with multiple sclerosis.

This clonotype occurred a few times. The gene calls are TRBV29-1 and TRBJ2-6, with 7 bases matching TRBD1. The junction had 7 bases not matched to a gene; V was cut back by 4 bases and J by 4 bases. The CDR3 is 15 residues long. Germline V gene data show CDR1 as SQVTM and CDR2 as ANQGSEA. In DNA form, the CDR3 reads TGCAGCGTTGCGTCAGGGGGTTCGGGGGCCAACGTCCTGACTTTC. It specifies CSVASGGSGANVLTF.

The chain recombines TRBV7-3 with TRBJ2-1; 13 bases align to TRBD2. The CDR3 extends over 17 amino acids. After removal of 5 bases from V and 5 bases from J, the junction contained 9 bases not matched to a gene. Germline CDR1 reads SGHTA; CDR2 reads FQGTGA. For the CDR3, the DNA is TGTGCCAGCAGCCTAAAACTGACTAGCGGGAGGAACAATGAGCAGTTCTTC. This codes for CASSLKLTSGRNNEQFF.

This clonotype was seen once. With a much larger clone just one base away, this may be a read error. The rearrangement uses TRBV4-1 and TRBJ2-5; D is undetermined. V gave up 4 bases and J gave up 11 bases, with 20 bases separating them. CDR1 and CDR2 (germline): MGHRA, YSYEKL. The CDR3 totals 14 residues. The CDR3 is CASSPPFRDNEQYF. CDR3 DNA: TGCGCCAGCAGCCCCCCATTTCGCGACAATGAGCAGTACTTC.

This clonotype was recorded a few times. V usage is TRBV28 and J usage is TRBJ2-1; TRBD1 is a possible D gene (8 bases). The CDR3 is 13 residues long. Germline V lookup: CDR1 MDHEN, CDR2 SYDVKM. V gave up 4 bases and J gave up 15 bases, with 19 bases separating them. For the CDR3, the DNA is TGTGCCAGCAGTTCCACCCGGACAGGGAGGGGGTTCTTC. It specifies CASSSTRTGRGFF.

The chain is built from TRBV11-2 and TRBJ2-7, with 10 bases matching TRBD1. The germline CDR1 and CDR2 sequences are SGHAT and FQNNGV. Trimming at V came to 6 bases and at J to 3 bases, leaving 8 bases not matched to a gene. The length of the CDR3 is 15 residues. The CDR3 nucleotides read TGTGCCAGCAGACCGGGGACAGGGGCTTTCTACGAGCAGTACTTC. This gives the protein CASRPGTGAFYEQYF.

This sequence joins TRBV5-1 and TRBJ1-2; TRBD1 agrees at 9 bases. CDR3 length: 15 residues. Germline CDR1 and CDR2: SGHRS and YFSETQ. With V trimmed by 3 bases and J by 5 bases, 8 bases remained unmatched. The CDR3 sequence: CASSSPGQGWYGYTF. CDR3 DNA: TGCGCCAGCAGCTCCCCGGGACAGGGTTGGTATGGCTACACCTTC.

The J gene is TRBJ2-7, the V gene TRBV12-3 or TRBV12-4; 8 positions agree with TRBD2. Trimming cost V 3 bases and J 1 base; bases outside gene matches: 2. CDR3 length: 14 residues. The CDR3 region is CASSFGGESYEQYF. The CDR3 DNA sequence: TGTGCCAGCAGTTTCGGGGGGGAATCCTACGAGCAGTACTTC.

This chain links TRBV12-3 or TRBV12-4 with TRBJ1-1; 7 bases agree with TRBD1. The V gene end was trimmed by 5 bases and the J gene end by 5 bases; junction bases not matched to a gene: 5. This CDR3 is built from 13 residues. CDR3 loop: CASSRGTATEAFF. CDR3 nucleotides: TGTGCCAGCAGTCGCGGGACAGCTACTGAAGCTTTCTTT.

V gene TRBV4-1 combines with J gene TRBJ1-1; weak D call: TRBD1 (5 bases). The CDR3 totals 15 residues. From germline, CDR1 is MGHRA and CDR2 YSYEKL. Trimming took off 1 base at V and 5 bases at J, with 14 bases between the two ends. CDR3 nucleotides: TGCGCCAGCAGCCAAGTTCCGGGGGGACGTACTGAAGCTTTCTTT. Protein product: CASSQVPGGRTEAFF.

The chain couples TRBV7-6 to TRBJ2-7, with 12 bases matching TRBD1. The CDR3 length is 17 residues. V trimming: 2 bases; J trimming: 5 bases; junction bases outside the gene matches: 10. Germline loops: CDR1 SGHVS, CDR2 FNYEAQ. The CDR3 DNA follows: TGTGCCAGCAGCTTACTGTTGCTGGGACAGGGGGCAGACGAGCAGTACTTC. It is translated as CASSLLLLGQGADEQYF.

This clonotype turned up a few times. The V gene is TRBV29-1, the J gene TRBJ1-2; 9 nucleotides agree with TRBD1. V shed 1 base, J shed 7 bases, and the junction held 7 bases outside the gene matches. The CDR3 covers 14 residues. In germline, CDR1 is SQVTM, CDR2 ANQGSEA. CDR3 nucleotide sequence: TGCAGCGTTGAAGGGGGGACAGGGTTGGCTGGCTACACCTTC. Translation: CSVEGGTGLAGYTF.